This T cell receptor (beta chain) derives from a study of cytomegalovirus exposure and HLA in healthy donors. Comment on this clone: Its target is not known.

Amplification used 60 Vbeta primers and 13 Jbeta primers. The repertoire was sequenced with immunoSEQ multiplex PCR; TCRdb's copy has only in-frame clones and lacks some. The sample has 150,000 or so clones, more than 65% seen once; the top ten hold 1.5%. Trimming pared 2 bases from V and 6 bases from J, leaving 6 bases between. The CDR3 is 12 amino acids. Germline V gene lookup returns CDR1 SGHDT and CDR2 YYEEEE. Study observations and caveats: In a later analysis, TCR beta V- and J-gene trimming was associated with a missense DCLRE1C variant.

What was sequenced was PBMCs. The V call is TRBV5-6, the J call TRBJ1-5; no clear D gene. The sequence came from a male donor in good health and CMV-seronegative. The CDR3 DNA follows: TGTGCCAGCAGCTTCGGTGCTCAGCCCCAGCATTTT. It is translated as CASSFGAQPQHF.